Following are 31 T cell receptor beta chains from one sample sequenced in a study of vaccination and CD4 T cells after COVID-19. At the Johns Hopkins FTIC core, DNA taken from cultured CD4+ T cells was sequenced by way of the Oncomine TCR Beta short-read assay. TCRdb re-called the PCR reads with MiXCR, one entry per CDR3 protein. The sample records about 23,000 distinct CDR3 sequences, 43% being singletons. Sample time point: late sampling 161 to 241 days after vaccination in a few convalescent patients. Treatment described: approximately 9-day PBMC culture with coronavirus spike peptide pools or control peptides (ViraFEST assay). No antigen has been assigned to these receptors. Sequenced here: CD4+ T cells from blood, cultured in vitro, sampled about 7 months after SARS-CoV-2 vaccination. Every receptor here comes from a human donor who had recovered from COVID-19.

V gene TRBV4-2 combines with J gene TRBJ1-1; TRBD1 is a possible D gene (6 bases). Germline V CDR1 and CDR2: LGHNA, YNFKEQ. Trimming pared 0 bases from V and 1 base from J, leaving 12 bases between. The CDR3 contains 16 residues. The CDR3 is CASSQEYGQTNTEAFF. The CDR3 coding sequence is TGTGCCAGCAGCCAAGAGTATGGACAGACGAACACTGAAGCTTTCTTT.

This clonotype was seen just once. The CDR3 sequence: CASSQTRTSSTIYF. Written as DNA, the CDR3 is TGTGCCAGCAGCCAAACTCGGACCTCCAGCACCATATATTTT. The chain joins TRBV27 to TRBJ1-3; D unclear. Trimming left V 6 bases short and J 9 bases short, with 18 bases between. Per germline, CDR1 MNHEY and CDR2 SMNVEV (reference sequence). This CDR3 has 14 amino acids.

There are a few counts of this clonotype. The J gene is TRBJ1-2, the V gene TRBV6-1; D unclear. Looked up from germline, CDR1 is MNHNS and CDR2 is SASEGT. V shed 6 bases and J shed 0 bases, with 20 bases lying between them. The CDR3 runs to 17 residues. The chain's CDR3 is CASRASSGAPTNYGYTF. CDR3 DNA sequence: TGTGCCAGCAGGGCCTCATCTGGAGCACCTACTAACTATGGCTACACCTTC.

The chain carries TRBV20-1 and TRBJ1-5; maybe TRBD1 (5 bases). The V gene lost 5 bases and the J gene lost 1 base, with 18 bases spanning the gap. Germline V lookup: CDR1 DFQATT, CDR2 SNEGSKA (reference sequence). The CDR3 contains 16 residues. The CDR3 is CSAFVKGLQSNQPQHF. The CDR3 region has the DNA TGCAGTGCTTTTGTCAAGGGACTTCAAAGCAATCAGCCCCAGCATTTT.

The rearrangement uses TRBV15 and TRBJ2-6, with D perhaps TRBD1 or TRBD2 (5 bases each). The V end lost 4 bases, the J end lost 3 bases, and 13 bases lay between the germline ends. In germline, CDR1 is LNHNV, CDR2 YYDKDF (reference sequence). The CDR3 loop spans 16 amino acids. The CDR3 spells CATSISGADGANVLTF. In DNA, the CDR3 is TGTGCCACCAGCATATCCGGGGCGGATGGGGCCAACGTCCTGACTTTC.

The chain employs TRBV20-1 and TRBJ2-5; 11 bases agree with TRBD2. The CDR3 runs to 14 residues. V lost 6 bases and J lost 4; bases outside the gene matches: 7. Germline CDR1 is DFQATT and CDR2 is SNEGSKA (reference sequence). The CDR3 bases are TGCAGTGCCCCAACTAGCGGGAGAGGAGAGACCCAGTACTTC. Its protein is CSAPTSGRGETQYF.

The chain has TRBV19 and TRBJ1-1, with D uncertain. Trimming removed 1 base at V and 10 bases at J, with 7 bases between. The CDR3 runs 11 residues. CDR1 and CDR2 from the germline V gene are LNHDA and SQIVND (reference sequence). The CDR3 DNA is TGTGCCAGTAGTATAGCCGGGAGAGCTTTCTTT. Protein sequence: CASSIAGRAFF.

The gene calls are TRBV28 and TRBJ2-7, with D tentatively TRBD2 (5 bases). CDR3 length equals 14 residues. The V gene lost 7 bases and the J gene lost 0 bases, with 13 bases spanning the gap. Germline V gives CDR1 MDHEN, CDR2 SYDVKM. The CDR3 loop is CASMGAISSYEQYF. Written as DNA, the CDR3 is TGTGCCAGCATGGGAGCAATCAGCTCCTACGAGCAGTACTTC.

This clonotype has only a few counts. V is TRBV7-2 and J is TRBJ2-3; 13 bases are shared with TRBD2. Germline CDR1 is SGHTA and CDR2 is FQGNSA. The CDR3 runs to 14 residues. J lost 14 bases, V lost 4 bases, and 9 bases had no gene match. CDR3 protein: CASSSGTSGTRRYF. CDR3 coding DNA: TGTGCCAGCAGCTCCGGGACTAGCGGGACCCGACGGTATTTT.

This clonotype was picked up one time. The chain joins TRBV6-5 to TRBJ2-7; D is unclear. Germline V gene sequence: CDR1 MNHEY, CDR2 SVGAGI. CDR3 size: 12 residues. Trimming took 1 base from V and 4 from J, leaving 5 bases between them. In nucleotides, the CDR3 is TGTGCCAGCAGTTACTTGGAGTACGAGCAGTACTTC. Its protein is CASSYLEYEQYF.

The CDR3 DNA is TGTGCCAGCAGCCCCAGAAGGACAGGGTTGAGTCAGCCCCAGCATTTT. It encodes CASSPRRTGLSQPQHF. V usage is TRBV7-8 and J usage is TRBJ1-5; 8 bases are shared with TRBD1. The germline V gene encodes CDR1 SGHVS and CDR2 FQNEAQ. The CDR3 extends over 16 amino acids. Trimming cost V 5 bases and J 6 bases; bases outside gene matches: 12.

The chain joins TRBV12-3 or TRBV12-4 to TRBJ2-5; D tentatively reads TRBD1 or TRBD2 (5 bases each). CDR3 length: 15 amino acids. V lost 3 bases to trimming and J lost 6 bases, with 17 bases between them. The CDR3 is CASSFGDPGLKTQYF. The CDR3 coding sequence is TGTGCCAGCAGTTTTGGGGACCCCGGGTTAAAGACCCAGTACTTC.

This sequence joins TRBV28 and TRBJ2-5; D perhaps matches TRBD1 (6 bases). Per germline, CDR1 MDHEN and CDR2 SYDVKM. V shed 1 base and J shed 1 base, with 10 bases lying between them. The CDR3 length is 15 residues. CDR3 DNA: TGTGCCAGCAGTTTATCCGGGACACTCCAAGAGACCCAGTACTTC. Amino acids: CASSLSGTLQETQYF.

This clonotype was picked up a small number of times. V and J are TRBV20-1 and TRBJ2-2, with TRBD1 identical over 8 bases. In germline, CDR1 is DFQATT, CDR2 SNEGSKA (reference sequence). V dropped 4 bases and J dropped 8; count of bases not matched to a gene: 18. CDR3 length: 17 residues. The CDR3 nucleotides are TGCAGTGCTAAATCACTCAGGACAGGGCCTATCATTGGGGAGCTGTTTTTT. It is translated as CSAKSLRTGPIIGELFF.

The chain links TRBV6-1 to TRBJ2-7; weak D call: TRBD2 (5 bases). Trimming cost V 8 bases and J 6 bases, with 20 bases left between them. CDR3 length: 14 residues. Germline V CDR1 and CDR2: MNHNS, SASEGT. CDR3 in amino acids: CASSPDYQRIEQYF. The CDR3, as DNA: TGTGCCAGCTCCCCTGACTATCAGAGAATCGAGCAGTACTTC.

This clonotype was observed a handful of times. This chain uses TRBV19 with TRBJ1-2; D perhaps matches TRBD1 (5 bases). Germline CDR1 and CDR2: LNHDA and SQIVND (reference sequence). Trimming took off 4 bases at V and 4 bases at J, with 16 bases between the two ends. The CDR3 covers 15 residues. The CDR3 sequence: CASSRGVLGSYGYTF. As DNA, the CDR3 is TGTGCCAGTAGTAGGGGCGTCCTTGGGAGCTATGGCTACACCTTC.

V gene TRBV7-3 combines with J gene TRBJ2-1; TRBD2 aligns across 9 bases. The CDR3 totals 17 residues. Germline V gives CDR1 SGHTA, CDR2 FQGTGA. The trim removed 5 bases at V and 2 bases at J, leaving 10 bases unmatched. The CDR3 nucleotides read TGTGCCAGCAGCCCCGGGACTAGCAGGAGACCCTACAATGAGCAGTTCTTC. The encoded protein is CASSPGTSRRPYNEQFF.

This clonotype was observed a few times. V is TRBV10-3 and J is TRBJ1-1; 7 bases map to TRBD1. Per germline, CDR1 ENHRY and CDR2 SYGVKD. CDR3 length equals 15 residues. J gave up 1 base and V 0 bases, and 2 bases lay outside the gene matches. CDR3 coding DNA: TGTGCCATCAGTGAGTCGCGGGACAGGAACACTGAAGCTTTCTTT. Its protein product is CAISESRDRNTEAFF.

This CDR3 is CASKMGGTDTQYF. The CDR3, as DNA: TGTGCCAGCAAGATGGGGGGCACAGATACGCAGTATTTT. This chain connects TRBV2 to TRBJ2-3; D assignment may be TRBD1 or TRBD2 (5 bases each). Trimming removed 7 bases at V and 1 base at J, with 9 bases between. Germline V gene lookup returns CDR1 SNHLY and CDR2 FYNNEI. This CDR3 contains 13 residues.

The chain employs TRBV6-1 and TRBJ1-1, with 8 bases identical to TRBD1. Unmatched junction bases numbered 6, after V lost 7 bases and J lost 5 bases. CDR1 MNHNS and CDR2 SASEGT come from the germline V gene. The CDR3 loop spans 13 amino acids. In DNA, the CDR3 is TGTGCCAGCATCGGACAGGGTGGAACTGAAGCTTTCTTT. Protein: CASIGQGGTEAFF.

This clonotype was seen a handful of times. The V call is TRBV20-1, the J call TRBJ2-3; possible D gene TRBD2, 6 bases. There are 12 residues in the CDR3. The germline V and J ends were trimmed by 6 bases and 9 bases, with 16 bases remaining between them. From germline, CDR1 is DFQATT and CDR2 SNEGSKA (reference sequence). CDR3 protein: CSATKSGGTQYF. CDR3 bases: TGCAGTGCCACAAAGTCCGGGGGAACGCAGTATTTT.

As regards this clonotype: A junction end diverges from the germline sequence, so it may reflect a read error. This chain joins TRBV5-4 and TRBJ2-7; 9 bases map to TRBD2. Germline V gene lookup returns CDR1 SGHNT and CDR2 YYREEE (reference sequence). The CDR3 spans 14 residues. The CDR3 here is CASSLGGRGWERYF. CDR3 bases: TGTGCCAGCAGCTTGGGCGGGAGGGGTTGGGAGCGGTACTTC.

The chain is built from TRBV20-1 and TRBJ2-3; 7 bases agree with TRBD2. Per germline, CDR1 DFQATT and CDR2 SNEGSKA (reference sequence). V gave up 3 bases and J gave up 1 base; unmatched junction bases: 4. The CDR3 consists of 14 residues. DNA of the CDR3: TGCAGTGCTAGGGCAGCGGGACGCACAGATACGCAGTATTTT. Translating it yields CSARAAGRTDTQYF.

The V call is TRBV6-1, the J call TRBJ1-5; D is undetermined. This CDR3 has 11 amino acids. The germline CDR1 and CDR2 sequences are MNHNS and SASEGT. With 10 bases removed from V and 4 bases from J, the gap between germline ends came to 8 bases. The CDR3 protein is CATQRNQPQHF. Here the CDR3 DNA reads TGTGCCACCCAGAGAAATCAGCCCCAGCATTTT.

As to this clonotype: Sequence at one end of the junction differs from germline and may be a read error. J is TRBJ2-1 and V is TRBV20-1; 10 bases match TRBD2. CDR3 size: 14 residues. In germline, CDR1 is DFQATT, CDR2 SNEGSKA (reference sequence). The CDR3: CSAPDGTSVTNSVF. CDR3 in DNA: TGCAGTGCCCCCGACGGGACTAGCGTCACAAATTCGGTCTTC.

The rearrangement links TRBV28 to TRBJ2-7; 11 positions agree with TRBD2. Germline trimming cut 7 bases from V and 3 bases from J; bases unmatched to any gene: 5. Germline V gene lookup returns CDR1 MDHEN and CDR2 SYDVKM. CDR3 size: 14 residues. The CDR3 region is CASIPSGGYYEQYF. CDR3 sequence (DNA): TGTGCCAGCATTCCTAGCGGGGGGTACTACGAGCAGTACTTC.

CDR3 DNA sequence: TGTGCCAGCACCACGACAGGGGTGGAGACCCAGTACTTC. Residues: CASTTTGVETQYF. V and J are TRBV2 and TRBJ2-5, with 8 nucleotides matching TRBD1. V shed 7 bases and J 5 bases; nucleotides not matched to a gene: 6. Germline loops: CDR1 SNHLY, CDR2 FYNNEI. The CDR3 is made up of 13 amino acids.

V gene TRBV12-3 or TRBV12-4 combines with J gene TRBJ2-1; D possibly uses TRBD1 or TRBD2 (6 bases each). The CDR3 is made up of 12 amino acids. Trimming pared 5 bases from V and 8 bases from J, leaving 10 bases between. CDR3 coding DNA: TGTGCCAGCAGTACAGGGAGGCATGAGCAGTTCTTC. Protein product: CASSTGRHEQFF.

The rearrangement joins TRBV10-2 to TRBJ1-5; D is ambiguous. The CDR3 length is 14 residues. Trimming left V 4 bases short and J 7 bases short, with 14 bases between. Per the germline V gene, CDR1 is WSHSY and CDR2 is SAAADI. The CDR3 nucleotides are TGCGCCAGCAGTGTCGTATCTAACGGCCAGCCCCAGCATTTT. As protein: CASSVVSNGQPQHF.

The chain has TRBV19 and TRBJ1-6, with 9 bases identical to TRBD1. Per germline, CDR1 LNHDA and CDR2 SQIVND (reference sequence). Losses at the gene ends were 9 bases for V and 9 bases for J; bases not matched to a gene: 9. This CDR3 region has 14 residues. CDR3 nucleotides: TGTGCCAGCGCCCCGGACAGGGGCCGTTCACCCCTCCACTTT. Encoded protein: CASAPDRGRSPLHF.

This clonotype was recorded only once. This chain connects TRBV19 to TRBJ2-7; 9 bases agree with TRBD2. Germline V gene lookup returns CDR1 LNHDA and CDR2 SQIVND (reference sequence). The CDR3 has 13 residues. Trimming at V came to 5 bases and at J to 9 bases, leaving 8 bases not matched to a gene. The CDR3 region has the DNA TGTGCCAGTAGTCCGACTAGCGGCCACGGGCAGTACTTC. Protein: CASSPTSGHGQYF.